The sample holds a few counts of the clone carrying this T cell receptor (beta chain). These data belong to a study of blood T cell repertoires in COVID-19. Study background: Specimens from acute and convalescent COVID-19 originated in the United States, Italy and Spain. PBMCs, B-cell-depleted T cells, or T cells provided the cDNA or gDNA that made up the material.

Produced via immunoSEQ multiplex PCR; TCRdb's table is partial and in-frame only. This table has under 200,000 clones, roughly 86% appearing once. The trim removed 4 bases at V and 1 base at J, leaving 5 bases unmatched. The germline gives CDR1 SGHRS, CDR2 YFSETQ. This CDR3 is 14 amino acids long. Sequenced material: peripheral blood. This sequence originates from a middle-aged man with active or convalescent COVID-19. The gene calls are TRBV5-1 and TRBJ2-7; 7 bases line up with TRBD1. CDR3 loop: CASSPDRRSYEQYF. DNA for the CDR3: TGCGCCAGCAGCCCGGACAGGCGATCCTACGAGCAGTACTTC. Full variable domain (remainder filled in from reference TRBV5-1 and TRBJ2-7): KAGVTQTPRYLIKTRGQQVTLSCSPISGHRSVSWYQQTPGQGLQFLFEYFSETQRNKGNFPGRFSGRQFSNSRSEMNVSTLELGDSALYLCASSPDRRSYEQYFGPGTRLTVT.